The rows below give T cell receptor beta chains drawn from one sample of a study of cytomegalovirus exposure and HLA in healthy donors. Clones were sequenced by immunoSEQ multiplex PCR, and TCRdb holds only the in-frame ones, with some missing. The table lists approximately 220,000 clones, more than 80% of them singletons. The sample was PBMCs. These receptor sequences come from a man in his thirties or forties in good health and CMV-seronegative. Both conserved end residues are part of each CDR3. Fields, in order: V gene, clone size, CDR3 length, J gene, D gene, CDR3 protein, CDR3 DNA. A D gene is named only where the DNA matches it firmly. The size entry is marked missing in some rows and otherwise reads once, few, many or a size class.

TRBV11-1,NA,18,TRBJ2-5,TRBD2,CASSLDGLAGGPRETQYF,TGTGCCAGCAGCTTAGACGGTCTAGCGGGGGGGCCAAGGGAGACCCAGTACTTC
TRBV13,NA,17,TRBJ1-6,NA,CASSSSSLQATFSPLHF,TGTGCCAGCAGCTCATCATCCTTACAGGCCACCTTTTCACCCCTCCACTTT
TRBV28,once,14,TRBJ2-7,TRBD1,CASSPTGTEYEQYF,TGTGCCAGCAGTCCCACAGGGACAGAATACGAGCAGTACTTC
TRBV5-1,few,16,TRBJ2-7,TRBD1,CASSSHPTGGKYEQYF,TGCGCCAGCAGCTCGCACCCGACAGGGGGAAAGTACGAGCAGTACTTC
TRBV27,NA,14,TRBJ2-5,NA,CASSRTGNQETQYF,TGTGCCAGCAGTCGTACAGGGAATCAAGAGACCCAGTACTTC
TRBV6-6,NA,12,TRBJ1-1,TRBD1,CASSPGGTEAFF,TGTGCCAGCAGTCCAGGGGGCACTGAAGCTTTCTTT
TRBV28,NA,22,TRBJ2-2,TRBD1,CASSVPTGGHLPPIQNTGELFF,TGTGCCAGCAGTGTGCCGACAGGGGGACACCTCCCCCCCATCCAAAACACCGGGGAGCTGTTTTTT
TRBV4-1,once,16,TRBJ2-1,TRBD1,CASSPHGTGYYNEQFF,TGCGCCAGCAGCCCCCACGGGACAGGCTACTACAATGAGCAGTTCTTC
TRBV11-2,few,15,TRBJ2-5,TRBD2,CASSGEGWTQETQYF,TGTGCCAGCAGCGGGGAGGGGTGGACTCAAGAGACCCAGTACTTC
TRBV5-1,NA,17,TRBJ2-3,TRBD1,CASSLASTGTATDTQYF,TGCGCCAGCAGCTTGGCTTCTACCGGGACAGCCACAGATACGCAGTATTTT
TRBV5-4,NA,16,TRBJ1-1,TRBD1,CASSQGRQGRNTEAFF,TGTGCCAGCTCCCAGGGAAGACAGGGAAGGAACACTGAAGCTTTCTTT
TRBV4-1,NA,16,TRBJ2-2,TRBD1,CASTSGTGPITGELFF,TGCGCCAGCACCTCCGGGACAGGACCGATCACCGGGGAGCTGTTTTTT
TRBV18,few,13,TRBJ2-1,TRBD1,CASSTGQVNEQFF,TGTGCCAGCTCTACTGGACAGGTAAATGAGCAGTTCTTC
TRBV28,once,14,TRBJ1-2,TRBD1,CASSVDRGAYGYTF,TGTGCCAGCAGTGTAGACAGGGGGGCCTATGGCTACACCTTC